This T cell receptor (beta chain) was profiled in a study of identical twins. Template switching created a universal primer site, and the cDNA included unique molecular identifiers. TCRdb re-called the 5' RACE reads with MiXCR, one entry per CDR3 protein. The table has over 200,000 distinct CDR3 sequences, roughly a tenth seen once. This clonotype was detected many times. Antigen specificity is unknown. CDR3 length: 16 residues. Germline trimming cut 5 bases from V and 5 bases from J; bases unmatched to any gene: 12. Germline V CDR1 and CDR2: LNHNV, YYDKDF (reference sequence). Points from the study as a whole: Invariant MAIT and iNKT cells may have partly biased zero-insertion analyses. Alpha sequences that were out-of-frame and twin-shared showed an excess of low generation probability.

The rearrangement links TRBV15 to TRBJ2-7, with 10 bases that match TRBD2. Sequencing was carried out using memory T cells sorted from blood. This TCR was recovered from a man aged 45-65 years in good health. DNA of the CDR3: TGTGCCACCAGCCATAACCCACTAGCGGGGAAACACGAGCAGTACTTC. Its protein product is CATSHNPLAGKHEQYF.